The 16 T cell receptor beta chains below come from one sample, sequenced in a study of regulatory T cells in long-lasting Graves disease. The authors built TCR beta libraries using iRepertoire HTBI primers and Arm-PCR of CDR3 regions. MiXCR, applied by TCRdb to the multiplex PCR reads, yields one record per CDR3 protein. The sample carries roughly 450,000 distinct CDR3 sequences, around a fifth recorded once. The time point denotes: persistent/refractory GD, antithyroid drugs over 5 years with positive TRAb. Extracted PBMC RNA gave rise to the TCR library. This sample comprised peripheral blood mononuclear cells (PBMCs), obtained when the disease was refractory, from a patient treated with antithyroid drugs. These TCRs come from a female donor with Graves disease.

This clonotype was picked up many times. The chain is built from TRBV29-1 and TRBJ1-2; the match to TRBD1 covers 8 bases. This CDR3 has 14 amino acids. Trimming took 0 bases from V and 3 from J; bases not matched to a gene: 3. The germline V gene has CDR1 SQVTM and CDR2 ANQGSEA. CDR3 in DNA: TGCAGCGTTGAAGAGGACAGGGATGACTATGGCTACACCTTC. Its protein product is CSVEEDRDDYGYTF.

This clonotype turned up a few times. This chain joins TRBV29-1 and TRBJ1-1; 9 bases map to TRBD1. Trimming at V came to 3 bases and at J to 4 bases, leaving 9 bases not matched to a gene. The CDR3 is made up of 15 amino acids. Germline lookup yields CDR1 SQVTM and CDR2 ANQGSEA. Written as DNA, the CDR3 is TGCAGCGTTGAGGGGGGGACAGGGATGGGCACTGAAGCTTTCTTT. It encodes CSVEGGTGMGTEAFF.

This clonotype was recorded at least ten times. The V gene is TRBV2, the J gene TRBJ1-2; no clear D gene. The CDR3 sequence is 15 residues long. With 7 bases removed from V and 4 bases from J, the gap between germline ends came to 19 bases. Germline V lookup: CDR1 SNHLY, CDR2 FYNNEI. The CDR3 coding sequence is TGTGCCAGCAACCTATGGGAGGGATCGGGCTATGGCTACACCTTC. It yields the protein CASNLWEGSGYGYTF.

The CDR3 loop is CASSFNSGTFYEQYF. DNA of the CDR3: TGTGCCAGCAGCTTTAATAGCGGGACCTTCTACGAGCAGTACTTC. This chain links TRBV11-2 with TRBJ2-7; 8 bases are a match to TRBD2. The germline V gene has CDR1 SGHAT and CDR2 FQNNGV. The J segment lost 3 bases and the V segment lost 3 bases, leaving 7 bases of the junction unmatched. This CDR3 is 15 amino acids long.

A remark on this clonotype: The CDR3 end shows no conserved phenylalanine or tryptophan, and so a read error is likely. The chain links TRBV9 to TRBJ1-2; 10 bases agree with TRBD1. This CDR3 spans 17 amino acids. The V gene's germline CDR1 is SGDLS and CDR2 YYNGEE. Trimming took 4 bases from V and 4 from J; bases not matched to a gene: 13. The CDR3, as DNA: TGTGCCAGCAGCCCCACGGGGGGGACAGGGGTGCCCTATGGCTACACCCTC. Encoded protein: CASSPTGGTGVPYGYTL.

As concerns this clonotype: The junction departs from the called germline gene at one end, perhaps through a read error. This chain uses TRBV6-1 with TRBJ1-1; TRBD1 might be the D (6 bases). CDR1 MNHNS and CDR2 SASEGT come from the germline V gene. This CDR3 has 12 amino acids. CDR3 nucleotides: TGTGCCGGCAGTCAGGGGTACACTGAAGCTTTCTTT. The encoded protein is CAGSQGYTEAFF.

On this clonotype: The CDR3 does not close with the conserved phenylalanine or tryptophan, likely indicating a read error. This chain joins TRBV7-9 and TRBJ2-7; 8 bases line up with TRBD1. The CDR3 sequence is 17 residues long. Unmatched junction bases numbered 16, after V lost 5 bases and J lost 4 bases. Germline V lookup: CDR1 SEHNR, CDR2 FQNEAQ (reference sequence). CDR3 in DNA: TGTGCCAGCAGCCCCGTCGGACGAGGACAGGGTCGATACGAGCAGTACCTC. Amino acid sequence: CASSPVGRGQGRYEQYL.

Many counts were recorded for this clonotype. V usage is TRBV6-1 and J usage is TRBJ2-5; D unclear. The CDR3 is 15 residues long. Trimming took 4 bases from V and 3 from J, leaving 15 bases between them. The germline V gene has CDR1 MNHNS and CDR2 SASEGT. The chain's CDR3 is CASSVGPTTKETQYF. CDR3 coding DNA: TGTGCCAGCAGTGTAGGACCTACTACGAAAGAGACCCAGTACTTC.

J is TRBJ1-3 and V is TRBV30, with D uncertain. The CDR3 totals 12 residues. Germline loops: CDR1 GTSNPN, CDR2 SVGIG (reference sequence). V lost 1 base and J 3 bases, leaving 4 bases between the germline ends. The CDR3 DNA sequence: TGTGCCTGGAGTGAGAGTGGAAACACCATATATTTT. Translation: CAWSESGNTIYF.

This chain links TRBV19 with TRBJ1-5, with D perhaps TRBD1 (6 bases). Per germline, CDR1 LNHDA and CDR2 SQIVND (reference sequence). V dropped 2 bases and J dropped 4 bases, with 15 bases sitting between them. CDR3 length equals 16 residues. Here the CDR3 reads CASSIIWEGVNQPQHF. CDR3 sequence (DNA): TGTGCCAGTAGTATAATCTGGGAGGGGGTTAATCAGCCCCAGCATTTT.

The rearrangement uses TRBV19 and TRBJ2-7; 7 positions agree with TRBD2. Germline CDR1 is LNHDA and CDR2 is SQIVND (reference sequence). The CDR3 length is 14 residues. V trimming: 3 bases; J trimming: 7 bases; junction bases outside the gene matches: 9. The CDR3: CASSMGGEVGEQYF. The CDR3 coding sequence is TGTGCCAGTAGTATGGGAGGGGAGGTGGGGGAGCAGTACTTC. Drawing the rest from reference TRBV19 and TRBJ2-7, the complete variable domain is DGGITQSPKYLFRKEGQNVTLSCEQNLNHDAMYWYRQDPGQGLRLIYYSQIVNDFQKGDIAEGYSVSREKKESFPLTVTSAQKNPTAFYLCASSMGGEVGEQYFGPGTRLTVT.

This clonotype was recorded many times. The V gene is TRBV7-2, the J gene TRBJ2-7; 12 bases map to TRBD2. From germline, CDR1 is SGHTA and CDR2 FQGNSA. The CDR3 is made up of 15 amino acids. Trimming at V came to 3 bases and at J to 4 bases, leaving 4 bases not matched to a gene. The CDR3 DNA is TGTGCCAGCAGCTTGGCTAGCGGGAGGGAATACGAGCAGTACTTC. This gives the protein CASSLASGREYEQYF.

This clonotype showed up many times. The chain joins TRBV6-2 or TRBV6-3 to TRBJ2-7; 7 bases are a match to TRBD2. Trimming cost V 6 bases and J 3 bases; bases outside gene matches: 5. The CDR3 extends over 13 amino acids. Germline CDR1 and CDR2: MNHEY and SVGEGT. CDR3 DNA: TGTGCCAGCAGCCAGGGCGGGAGCTACGAGCAGTACTTC. Translation gives CASSQGGSYEQYF.

This chain joins TRBV4-3 and TRBJ1-1; D not resolved. The germline CDR1 and CDR2 sequences are LGHNA and YSLEER. The germline V and J ends were trimmed by 0 bases and 3 bases, with 8 bases remaining between them. The CDR3 runs to 14 residues. The CDR3 region is CASSQDWGDTEAFF. CDR3 DNA: TGCGCCAGCAGCCAAGATTGGGGAGACACTGAAGCTTTCTTT.

This clonotype showed up many times. The genes are TRBV27 and TRBJ2-5; D might be TRBD1 (5 bases). V shed 1 base and J shed 6 bases, with 12 bases lying between them. The CDR3 is 14 amino acids. Germline loops: CDR1 MNHEY, CDR2 SMNVEV (reference sequence). The CDR3 loop reads CASSLYPGQKTQYF. The CDR3 DNA follows: TGTGCCAGCAGTTTATATCCAGGGCAGAAGACCCAGTACTTC.

This clonotype was picked up many times. This chain joins TRBV30 and TRBJ1-1, with D uncertain. The germline CDR1 and CDR2 sequences are GTSNPN and SVGIG (reference sequence). Trimming left V 4 bases short and J 1 base short, with 10 bases between. The CDR3 totals 13 residues. Written as DNA, the CDR3 is TGTGCCTGGAAATTCCTCCCGAACACTGAAGCTTTCTTT. Translating gives CAWKFLPNTEAFF.